The source of this TCR beta chain is a study of chemoradiotherapy in HPV16-positive cancers (dated 2022 in TCRdb). As for the study more broadly: Candidate HPV-specific T-cell clones and common TCR motifs were defined by functional T-cell assays performed on cells from a couple of HPV16-positive patients. The study asked whether T-cell immunity against the HPV oncoproteins E6 and E7 changes during chemoradiotherapy and whether it affects survival. TCR repertoires from under 90 patients with HPV-related cancers were then used to track the candidate HPV-specific TCRs and motifs. Points the paper makes about the study in general: Improved recurrence-free survival in HPV16-positive patients was associated with expansion of HPV-responsive T cells during chemoradiotherapy. Expansion of candidate HPV-specific clones and E7-related TCR motifs was observed in the tumor microenvironment during treatment, whereas no such expansion was observed for non-HPV-specific T cells. Only a couple of HPV16-positive patients were used to derive the functional definition of HPV-specific T cells, and the survival association was reported for HPV16-positive patients.

Library preparation was by the immunoSEQ multiplex PCR assay. TCRdb provides this immuneACCESS table in a form limited to in-frame rearrangements. Some clones are lacking; in checked studies, under half of them reflect an unresolved V gene, and why the rest are absent is not known. This sample holds around 20,000 clones; about two thirds were observed only once. The ten most abundant clones make up around 2.7% of the sample. Comments on this clone: Its antigen is not yet known. Per-base qualities were not stored, and no clone one base away is much larger.

The germline V and J ends show losses of 5 bases and 7 bases respectively, and no gene match explains 13 bases of the junction. The germline V gene (reference sequence) yields LNHDA for CDR1 and SQIVND for CDR2. From its cysteine to its phenylalanine, the CDR3 spans 16 amino acids. CDR3 DNA only is kept here, 48 bases in frame from base 1. Repertoires were sampled repeatedly over the course of chemoradiotherapy so that clonal expansion in the tumor microenvironment could be followed. This clonotype was obtained from a human donor with HPV-associated anogenital cancer. This sequence uses TRBV19 and TRBJ2-3, and 9 junction bases match TRBD1. The material was obtained from a patient who underwent chemoradiotherapy. The sequence in DNA is TGTGCCAGTAGTCCCCTCCGGGACAGGGTTTACAATACGCAGTATTTT. Its protein product is CASSPLRDRVYNTQYF. Where the CDR3 stops, the reference TRBV19 and TRBJ2-3 genes take over; the full variable domain is DGGITQSPKYLFRKEGQNVTLSCEQNLNHDAMYWYRQDPGQGLRLIYYSQIVNDFQKGDIAEGYSVSREKKESFPLTVTSAQKNPTAFYLCASSPLRDRVYNTQYFGPGTRLTVL.